This TCR beta chain was identified in a study of T cells after somatic rescue of genetic block. The CDR3 extends over 14 amino acids. Germline CDR1 MNHEY, CDR2 SVGAGI. V was shortened by 6 bases and J by 2 bases, with 10 bases between the two germline ends. This table comes from immunoSEQ multiplex PCR, and its TCRdb copy is limited to in-frame clones, with some not included. The sample lists approximately 12,000 clones, 73% occurring once. Sample: peripheral blood mononuclear cells (PBMCs). V usage is TRBV6-5 and J usage is TRBJ2-2, with D possibly TRBD2 on 5 matching bases. This clonotype originated in a boy aged 10-17 years. As DNA, the CDR3 is TGTGCCAGCAGCCTCGGGATTAACACCGGGGAGCTGTTTTTT. This translates into CASSLGINTGELFF.